The 16 T cell receptor beta chains below come from one sample, sequenced in a study of shared T cell receptors in the human thymus. Libraries were prepared by immunoSEQ multiplex PCR; TCRdb keeps only in-frame clonotypes and omits some of them. Of a few hundred thousand clones in the sample, approximately 95% are singletons; the top ten hold roughly 0.02%. Material: thymocytes. Receptors were obtained from a human donor.

This sequence joins TRBV7-4 and TRBJ2-1, with 8 bases lining up with TRBD2. The CDR3 consists of 16 residues. J was trimmed by 1 base and V by 4 bases; bases with no gene match: 6. Germline lookup yields CDR1 SGHVT and CDR2 SQSDAQ. CDR3 loop: CASSSSSGSSYNEQFF. CDR3 coding DNA: TGTGCCAGCAGCTCCTCGAGCGGGAGTTCCTACAATGAGCAGTTCTTC.

V and J are TRBV4-1 and TRBJ2-1; D might be TRBD2 (6 bases). The germline CDR1 and CDR2 sequences are MGHRA and YSYEKL. The CDR3 totals 17 residues. V lost 0 bases to trimming and J lost 7 bases, with 19 bases between them. The CDR3: CASSQDLIAETRNEQFF. The CDR3 DNA follows: TGCGCCAGCAGCCAAGATCTTATAGCGGAAACCCGGAATGAGCAGTTCTTC.

The gene calls are TRBV5-6 and TRBJ2-1, with 15 nucleotides matching TRBD2. The V gene end was trimmed by 4 bases and the J gene end by 7 bases; junction bases not matched to a gene: 6. The CDR3 runs 16 residues. Germline values: CDR1 SGHDT, CDR2 YYEEEE. The CDR3 loop reads CASSPTGTSGRNEQFF. The CDR3 DNA follows: TGTGCCAGCAGCCCAACCGGGACTAGCGGGAGGAATGAGCAGTTCTTC.

The CDR3 loop reads CASRVGGIGTDTQYF. The DNA of the CDR3 is TGTGCCAGTAGGGTTGGGGGCATCGGGACAGATACGCAGTATTTT. V is TRBV19 and J is TRBJ2-3, with D possibly being TRBD1 (6 bases). V lost 6 bases and J lost 3, with 16 bases in between. CDR1 and CDR2 from the germline V gene are LNHDA and SQIVND (reference sequence). The CDR3 runs 15 residues. Looking up the rest from reference TRBV19 and TRBJ2-3 gives the full variable domain: DGGITQSPKYLFRKEGQNVTLSCEQNLNHDAMYWYRQDPGQGLRLIYYSQIVNDFQKGDIAEGYSVSREKKESFPLTVTSAQKNPTAFYLCASRVGGIGTDTQYFGPGTRLTVL.

V and J are TRBV9 and TRBJ2-2, with D hard to call. CDR3 length: 15 residues. Between the trimmed V and J ends, which lost 4 bases and 6 bases, there was a span of 16 bases. Per the germline V gene, CDR1 is SGDLS and CDR2 is YYNGEE. For the CDR3, the DNA is TGTGCCAGCAGCCCCTGGACCCTTAGGTCCGGGGAGCTGTTTTTT. Its protein product is CASSPWTLRSGELFF. Drawing the rest from reference TRBV9 and TRBJ2-2, the complete variable domain is DSGVTQTPKHLITATGQRVTLRCSPRSGDLSVYWYQQSLDQGLQFLIQYYNGEERAKGNILERFSAQQFPDLHSELNLSSLELGDSALYFCASSPWTLRSGELFFGEGSRLTVL.

Details on this clone: Other DNA sequences in this specimen translate into the identical CDR3. The chain has TRBV9 and TRBJ1-1; D call uncertain. Trimming shortened V by 0 bases and J by 0 bases, and 3 bases separated the two germline ends. Per germline, CDR1 SGDLS and CDR2 YYNGEE. The CDR3 is 13 residues long. The CDR3 DNA reads as TGTGCCAGCAGCGTAGCGGTGAACACTGAAGCTTTCTTT. Protein sequence: CASSVAVNTEAFF.

The chain has TRBV6-6 and TRBJ2-1, with TRBD2 matching over 11 bases. J gave up 3 bases and V 0 bases, and 1 base lay outside the gene matches. The length of the CDR3 is 16 residues. Germline CDR1 is MNHNY and CDR2 is SVGAGI (reference sequence). The CDR3 reads CASSYSGTSGYNEQFF. In nucleotides, the CDR3 is TGTGCCAGCAGTTACTCCGGGACTAGCGGCTACAATGAGCAGTTCTTC.

The chain combines TRBV5-1 with TRBJ2-7, with TRBD1 matching 9 bases. Germline CDR1 and CDR2: SGHRS and YFSETQ. V dropped 4 bases and J dropped 5; count of bases not matched to a gene: 16. This CDR3 comprises 17 residues. CDR3 sequence reads: CASSRTRAGQGFDEQYF. For the CDR3, the DNA is TGCGCCAGCAGCCGCACCCGGGCGGGACAGGGTTTTGACGAGCAGTACTTC.

The chain recombines TRBV10-3 with TRBJ2-1; no firm D call. The CDR3 contains 13 residues. V shed 0 bases and J shed 3 bases, with 3 bases lying between them. Germline V gene sequence: CDR1 ENHRY, CDR2 SYGVKD. The DNA for the CDR3 is TGTGCCATCAGTGAGTCAAGCTACAATGAGCAGTTCTTC. It codes for CAISESSYNEQFF.

The chain is built from TRBV5-5 and TRBJ1-5; D is uncertain. Trimming left V 0 bases short and J 9 bases short, with 7 bases between. Germline V lookup: CDR1 SGHKS, CDR2 YYEKEE (reference sequence). The CDR3 sequence is 12 residues long. This chain's CDR3 is CASSLAGGPQHF. Here the CDR3 DNA reads TGTGCCAGCAGCTTGGCTGGTGGGCCCCAGCATTTT.

V is TRBV14 and J is TRBJ1-1; 11 bases line up with TRBD1. J lost 3 bases, V lost 0 bases, and 6 bases had no gene match. CDR1 SGHDN and CDR2 FVKESK come from the germline V gene. This CDR3 contains 17 residues. CDR3 in amino acids: CASSQDRTGGMDTEAFF. The CDR3 DNA follows: TGTGCCAGCAGCCAAGACCGGACAGGGGGCATGGACACTGAAGCTTTCTTT. The whole variable domain, filled in from reference TRBV14 and TRBJ1-1, reads EAGVTQFPSHSVIEKGQTVTLRCDPISGHDNLYWYRRVMGKEIKFLLHFVKESKQDESGMPNNRFLAERTGGTYSTLKVQPAELEDSGVYFCASSQDRTGGMDTEAFFGQGTRLTVV.

The rearrangement uses TRBV10-1 and TRBJ2-2, with 7 bases identical to TRBD2. The germline gives CDR1 WNHNN, CDR2 SYGVQD (reference sequence). V gave up 3 bases and J gave up 0 bases; unmatched junction bases: 7. The CDR3 length is 17 residues. The CDR3 DNA follows: TGCGCCAGCAGTGAACGAAGCGGGGCCGCGAACACCGGGGAGCTGTTTTTT. Protein product: CASSERSGAANTGELFF.

This chain uses TRBV4-1 with TRBJ1-1, with a possible D match to TRBD1 (5 bases). With 0 bases removed from V and 1 base from J, the gap between germline ends came to 6 bases. Germline values: CDR1 MGHRA, CDR2 YSYEKL. The CDR3 has 14 residues. CDR3 sequence (DNA): TGCGCCAGCAGCCAAGACAGGGCGAACACTGAAGCTTTCTTT. It yields the protein CASSQDRANTEAFF.

The chain uses TRBV6-1 and TRBJ2-4, with unresolved D. V lost 4 bases, J lost 0 bases, and 7 bases lay in between. In germline, CDR1 is MNHNS, CDR2 SASEGT. The length of the CDR3 is 14 residues. The DNA for the CDR3 is TGTGCCAGCAGTGTTGTAATAGCCAAAAACATTCAGTACTTC. Protein: CASSVVIAKNIQYF.

The chain combines TRBV7-6 with TRBJ1-1; D is ambiguous. The CDR3 is 14 amino acids. With 7 bases removed from V and 1 base from J, the gap between germline ends came to 13 bases. Germline loops: CDR1 SGHVS, CDR2 FNYEAQ. The CDR3 loop is CASTDRWRNTEAFF. CDR3 DNA sequence: TGTGCCAGCACCGACCGGTGGCGGAACACTGAAGCTTTCTTT. The entire variable domain, with the rest obtained from reference TRBV7-6 and TRBJ1-1, is as follows: GAGVSQSPRYKVTKRGQDVALRCDPISGHVSLYWYRQALGQGPEFLTYFNYEAQQDKSGLPNDRFSAERPEGSISTLTIQRTEQRDSAMYRCASTDRWRNTEAFFGQGTRLTVV.

The chain carries TRBV28 and TRBJ1-2, with a tentative D call TRBD1 (5 bases). Trimming removed 8 bases from V and 3 bases from J, with 13 bases in between. The CDR3 runs 13 residues. CDR1 and CDR2 from the germline V gene are MDHEN and SYDVKM. The DNA of the CDR3 is TGTGCCAGCTACTCGGACATCCACTATGGCTACACCTTC. This gives the protein CASYSDIHYGYTF.